This T cell receptor beta chain originates from a study of shared clonotypes between healthy human individuals. Turning to this clone: Antigen specificity is unknown. At the DNA level, this CDR3 is encoded by other sequences in the same sample as well.

Data came from immunoSEQ multiplex PCR; TCRdb stores just in-frame clones and leaves some out. Of 2,500,000 or so clones detected, over 85% appear once; the ten largest clones hold 0.36%. CD45RA-negative memory and CD45RA+ naive subsets were split from the CD4+ cells. The germline V gene has CDR1 SGHDT and CDR2 YYEEEE. V lost 2 bases and J 1 base, leaving 8 bases between the germline ends. The CDR3 loop spans 14 amino acids. Study conclusions and caveats: The low donor count limited represented genetic and exposure-history diversity. Among donors, sharing of clonotypes was expected to be affected by sequencing depth.

Sequenced input: naive CD4+ T cells from PBMCs. As for subset: CD45RA+ positively selected. The TCR was taken from a man younger than 30 in good health. Some clones in this sample may be carry-over from other donors' samples. The V and J genes are TRBV5-6 and TRBJ2-3; possible D gene TRBD2, 5 bases. DNA for the CDR3: TGTGCCAGCAGCTTAAAAGCGGGCACAGATACGCAGTATTTT. Its protein is CASSLKAGTDTQYF.